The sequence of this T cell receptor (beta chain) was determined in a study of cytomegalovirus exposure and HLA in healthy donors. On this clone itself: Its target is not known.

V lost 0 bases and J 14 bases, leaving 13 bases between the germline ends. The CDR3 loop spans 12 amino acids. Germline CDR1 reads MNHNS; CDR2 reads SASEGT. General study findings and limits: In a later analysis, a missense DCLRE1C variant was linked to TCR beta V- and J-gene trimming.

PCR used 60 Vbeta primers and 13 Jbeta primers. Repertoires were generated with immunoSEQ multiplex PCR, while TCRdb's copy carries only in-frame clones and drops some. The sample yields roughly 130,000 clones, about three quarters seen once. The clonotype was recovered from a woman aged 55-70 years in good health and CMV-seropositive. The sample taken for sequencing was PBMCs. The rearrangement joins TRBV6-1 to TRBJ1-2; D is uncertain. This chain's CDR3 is CASSEAQRERTF. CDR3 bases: TGTGCCAGCAGTGAAGCGCAAAGGGAGAGGACCTTC.